This is a list of T cell receptor beta chains from one sample in a study of CD8+ T cells in alopecia areata. Profiled with immunoSEQ multiplex PCR; TCRdb holds only in-frame clones, not every one. Among about 180,000 clones listed, 59% were seen once. The input for sequencing was CD4+ T cells sorted from blood, taken at week 0. The origin of the receptors is a human donor with alopecia areata. The CDR3 runs from the conserved cysteine through the conserved F or W. A D gene is named only where the DNA matches it firmly. Where a row states a size, it is once, few, many or the class of an expanded clone; other rows omit it.

clone_size	j_call	v_call	d_call	cdr3_aa	cdr3_nt
-	TRBJ2-5	TRBV25-1	-	CASSLGGAETQYF	TGTGCCAGCAGTCTCGGGGGCGCAGAGACCCAGTACTTC
-	TRBJ1-4	TRBV27	-	CASSFVGGGKLFF	TGTGCCAGCAGTTTTGTGGGGGGAGGAAAACTGTTTTTT
-	TRBJ2-1	TRBV30	TRBD2	CAWRRRGGPNEQFF	TGTGCCTGGAGACGGCGGGGGGGCCCAAATGAGCAGTTCTTC
-	TRBJ2-1	TRBV4-2	-	CASSQDLLFEQFF	TGTGCCAGCAGCCAAGATTTGCTATTCGAGCAGTTCTTC
-	TRBJ2-5	TRBV5-1	TRBD2	CASSLEGTSKETQYF	TGCGCCAGCAGCTTGGAAGGGACTAGCAAGGAGACCCAGTACTTC
-	TRBJ1-4	TRBV29-1	TRBD1	CSVGGQVNEKLFF	TGCAGCGTTGGGGGACAGGTGAATGAAAAACTGTTTTTT
-	TRBJ1-6	TRBV6-5	-	CASSTHLQGSTLHF	TGTGCCAGCAGCACCCACTTACAGGGTTCCACCCTCCACTTT
once	TRBJ2-1	TRBV15	-	CATSRDLVVNEQFF	TGTGCCACCAGCAGGGACCTAGTCGTTAATGAGCAGTTCTTC
few	TRBJ2-1	TRBV5-6	-	CASSSRPGGEQFF	TGTGCCAGCAGCTCACGCCCCGGGGGTGAGCAGTTCTTC
few	TRBJ1-2	TRBV9	TRBD1	CASRRGGQDYGYTF	TGTGCCAGCCGGAGAGGAGGACAGGACTATGGCTACACCTTC
-	TRBJ1-5	TRBV29-1	TRBD1	CSVAQGRDQPQHF	TGCAGCGTTGCACAGGGGAGGGATCAGCCCCAGCATTTT
-	TRBJ1-2	TRBV29-1	-	CSVWGAGGGYTF	TGCAGCGTATGGGGTGCGGGGGGTGGCTACACCTTC
-	TRBJ2-7	TRBV2	-	CASSEDRHRAYEQYF	TGTGCCAGCAGTGAAGATCGCCACAGGGCCTACGAGCAGTACTTC
few	TRBJ1-6	TRBV6-5	-	CASSYSTAHSPLHF	TGTGCCAGCAGTTACTCGACAGCCCATTCACCCCTCCACTTT
-	TRBJ2-2	TRBV5-1	TRBD1	CASSLADRVEPGELFF	TGCGCCAGCAGCTTGGCCGACAGGGTCGAGCCCGGGGAGCTGTTTTTT
-	TRBJ1-2	TRBV5-1	TRBD1	CASSWGQSNYGYTF	TGCGCCAGCAGTTGGGGACAGTCCAACTATGGCTACACCTTC
-	TRBJ2-2	TRBV19	-	CASNEGAGELFF	TGTGCCAGTAACGAGGGGGCCGGGGAGCTGTTTTTT
once	TRBJ2-3	TRBV11-2	-	CASTIWGGETDTQYF	TGTGCCAGCACCATCTGGGGCGGGGAGACAGATACGCAGTATTTT
few	TRBJ2-3	TRBV6-5	-	CASSYLGIASTDTQYF	TGTGCCAGCAGTTACTTGGGGATAGCGAGCACAGATACGCAGTATTTT
-	TRBJ2-5	TRBV6-5	-	CASSEVGGTQYF	TGTGCCAGCAGTGAAGTGGGGGGGACCCAGTACTTC
-	TRBJ2-6	TRBV28	-	CASSHTGSGANVLTF	TGTGCCAGCAGTCATACAGGGTCTGGGGCCAACGTCCTGACTTTC
-	TRBJ1-6	TRBV25-1	-	CASSAGRSSYNSPLHF	TGTGCCAGCAGTGCCGGACGGAGCTCCTATAATTCACCCCTCCACTTT
few	TRBJ1-2	TRBV15	-	CATSRDAGNPGGYTF	TGTGCCACCAGCAGAGATGCCGGCAACCCGGGGGGCTACACCTTC